Here is one T cell receptor (beta chain) with its context. The germline V and J ends were trimmed by 5 bases and 11 bases, with 24 bases remaining between them. Germline lookup yields CDR1 SQVTM and CDR2 ANQGSEA. The CDR3 consists of 14 residues. This sample was included in a study of blood T cell repertoires in COVID-19. Sequencing was performed with immunoSEQ multiplex PCR; in TCRdb, only in-frame clones are kept and a portion is missing. The data show some 190,000 clones, more than 70% seen once. Sequenced sample: PBMCs or T cells enriched from blood (not recorded which). This rearrangement joins TRBV29-1 to TRBJ1-1; TRBD1 might be the D (5 bases). This TCR derives from a man younger than 40 with acute COVID-19. The CDR3, as DNA: TGCAGCGTTTCAGGTCAGGGACTCCTAAAGGGGGCTTTCTTT. Translation gives CSVSGQGLLKGAFF.